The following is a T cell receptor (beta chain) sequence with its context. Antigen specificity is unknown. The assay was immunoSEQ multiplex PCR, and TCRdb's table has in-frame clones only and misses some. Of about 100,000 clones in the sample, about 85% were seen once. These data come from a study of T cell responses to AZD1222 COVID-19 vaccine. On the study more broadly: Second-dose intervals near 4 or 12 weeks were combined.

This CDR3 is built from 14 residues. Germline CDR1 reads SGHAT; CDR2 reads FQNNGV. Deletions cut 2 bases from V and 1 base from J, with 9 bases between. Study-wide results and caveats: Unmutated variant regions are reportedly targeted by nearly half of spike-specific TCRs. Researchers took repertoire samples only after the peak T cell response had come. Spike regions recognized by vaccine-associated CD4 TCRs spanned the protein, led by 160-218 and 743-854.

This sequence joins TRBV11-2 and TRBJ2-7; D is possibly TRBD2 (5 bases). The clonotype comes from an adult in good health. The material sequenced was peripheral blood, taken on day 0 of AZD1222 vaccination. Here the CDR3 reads CASSLYGESYEQYF. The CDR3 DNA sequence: TGTGCCAGCAGCTTATATGGGGAGTCCTACGAGCAGTACTTC.